Below are 23 T cell receptor beta chains sequenced from a single sample in a study of early T cells in non-severe SARS-CoV-2 infection (dated by TCRdb to the early 2020s). The protocol used for the library was 5' RACE. Instrument on record: NextSeq 500. TCRdb ran its own pipeline on the public reads, namely fastp trimming at Q25 and MiXCR clone calling, and kept in-frame beta chains. Each CDR3 protein gets just one entry, which takes the most common genes and DNA from the rows behind it. Present in this sample are about 110,000 distinct CDR3 sequences, around 12% of which were seen just once. Approximately 3.5% of the sample is in the top ten clones. This material consisted of whole blood, taken at baseline. These receptors all come from an adult who was a healthcare worker with PCR-confirmed SARS-CoV-2 infection or an uninfected control (not recorded which).

Ten or more counts support this clonotype. The J gene is TRBJ1-1, the V gene TRBV3-1, with D uncertain. The germline gives CDR1 LGHDT, CDR2 YNNKEL (reference sequence). The ends were cut back, 4 bases at V and 7 bases at J, with 13 bases in the middle. The length of the CDR3 is 13 residues. The CDR3 DNA is TGTGCCAGCAGCCGCTCGTCTCCCGGTGAAGCTTTCTTT. It codes for CASSRSSPGEAFF.

This clonotype appeared many times. The chain uses TRBV9 and TRBJ2-3, with TRBD2 identical over 8 bases. The CDR3 covers 13 residues. Germline V lookup: CDR1 SGDLS, CDR2 YYNGEE. V shed 7 bases and J 0 bases; nucleotides not matched to a gene: 1. The CDR3 region is CASRGGSTDTQYF. The CDR3 coding sequence is TGTGCCAGCCGGGGGGGAAGCACAGATACGCAGTATTTT. Together with reference TRBV9 and TRBJ2-3, the CDR3 gives the full variable domain: DSGVTQTPKHLITATGQRVTLRCSPRSGDLSVYWYQQSLDQGLQFLIQYYNGEERAKGNILERFSAQQFPDLHSELNLSSLELGDSALYFCASRGGSTDTQYFGPGTRLTVL.

The chain links TRBV7-9 to TRBJ1-3; possible D gene TRBD1, 5 bases. There are 15 residues in the CDR3. Trimming removed 0 bases at V and 2 bases at J, with 8 bases between. The V gene's germline CDR1 is SEHNR and CDR2 FQNEAQ (reference sequence). Here the CDR3 reads CASSLAATAGNTIYF. The CDR3 coding sequence is TGTGCCAGCAGCTTAGCAGCGACAGCTGGAAACACCATATATTTT.

This clonotype occurred a few times. The genes are TRBV4-1 and TRBJ1-5; D is possibly TRBD1 (5 bases). This CDR3 has 17 amino acids. With 3 bases removed from V and 1 base from J, the gap between germline ends came to 16 bases. From germline, CDR1 is MGHRA and CDR2 YSYEKL. The CDR3 region is CASSQRGARGSNQPQHF. DNA of the CDR3: TGCGCCAGCAGCCAGAGGGGCGCAAGGGGAAGCAATCAGCCCCAGCATTTT.

V gene TRBV27 combines with J gene TRBJ2-7; D perhaps matches TRBD2 (6 bases). The germline gives CDR1 MNHEY, CDR2 SMNVEV (reference sequence). This CDR3 comprises 13 residues. Trimming removed 6 bases from V and 2 bases from J, with 11 bases in between. CDR3 DNA sequence: TGTGCCAGCAGGCGCAGGGAGGCCTACGAGCAGTACTTC. Translation gives CASRRREAYEQYF.

The CDR3 loop is CASSQVTGLARETQYF. Written as DNA, the CDR3 is TGTGCCAGCAGCCAAGTTACAGGGCTTGCGAGGGAGACCCAGTACTTC. The rearrangement links TRBV3-1 to TRBJ2-5, with a tentative D call TRBD1 (6 bases). Trimming took off 1 base at V and 5 bases at J, with 17 bases between the two ends. Germline CDR1 is LGHDT and CDR2 is YNNKEL (reference sequence). The CDR3 length is 16 residues.

The chain uses TRBV11-2 and TRBJ1-6, with D possibly matching TRBD1 (6 bases). Trimming left V 4 bases short and J 6 bases short, with 13 bases between. From germline, CDR1 is SGHAT and CDR2 FQNNGV. CDR3 length: 15 amino acids. The DNA for the CDR3 is TGTGCCAGCAGCTGCGGTACAGGGTTTAATTCACCCCTCCACTTT. The encoded protein is CASSCGTGFNSPLHF.

There are a few counts of this clonotype. CDR3: CSAREGALVYQETQYF. CDR3 DNA: TGCAGTGCTAGAGAGGGAGCACTCGTGTACCAAGAGACCCAGTACTTC. The chain combines TRBV20-1 with TRBJ2-5; TRBD2 is a possible D gene (5 bases). Trimming shortened V by 0 bases and J by 0 bases, and 14 bases separated the two germline ends. The germline V gene has CDR1 DFQATT and CDR2 SNEGSKA (reference sequence). The CDR3 is made up of 16 amino acids.

The rearrangement uses TRBV2 and TRBJ2-2; the D gene is possibly TRBD1 (6 bases). CDR1 is SNHLY and CDR2 is FYNNEI in the germline V gene. The V and J ends lost 7 bases and 4 bases respectively, with 13 bases between them. CDR3 length: 14 residues. CDR3 nucleotide sequence: TGTGCCAGCACCGGACAGATGGGCACCGGGGAGCTGTTTTTT. It yields the protein CASTGQMGTGELFF. Combining the CDR3 with reference TRBV2 and TRBJ2-2 gives the whole variable domain EPEVTQTPSHQVTQMGQEVILRCVPISNHLYFYWYRQILGQKVEFLVSFYNNEISEKSEIFDDQFSVERPDGSNFTLKIRSTKLEDSAMYFCASTGQMGTGELFFGEGSRLTVL.

This chain connects TRBV12-3 or TRBV12-4 to TRBJ2-7; no firm D call. The V and J ends lost 0 bases and 10 bases respectively, with 10 bases between them. This CDR3 comprises 12 residues. DNA of the CDR3: TGTGCCAGCAGTTTAGCGGGAACGAAACAGTACTTC. Its translation: CASSLAGTKQYF.

This clonotype has a count of ten or more. The V call is TRBV4-1, the J call TRBJ2-7; 9 bases agree with TRBD1. This CDR3 contains 16 residues. J lost 1 base, V lost 3 bases, and 7 bases had no gene match. Germline CDR1 is MGHRA and CDR2 is YSYEKL. The CDR3 reads CASSQATGTGSYEQYF. The CDR3 coding sequence is TGCGCCAGCAGCCAGGCGACCGGGACAGGGTCCTACGAGCAGTACTTC.

This clonotype turned up a few times. V gene TRBV28 combines with J gene TRBJ1-1; D unclear. The germline V gene encodes CDR1 MDHEN and CDR2 SYDVKM. The V and J ends lost 3 bases and 7 bases respectively, with 12 bases between them. The CDR3 extends over 13 amino acids. The CDR3 DNA reads TGTGCCAGCAGTTTGCGAATAGGAAATGAAGCTTTCTTT. Translated, it gives CASSLRIGNEAFF.

This clonotype turned up a few times. J is TRBJ2-7 and V is TRBV7-9; D call uncertain. The CDR3 extends over 12 amino acids. V was shortened by 5 bases and J by 6 bases, with 11 bases between the two germline ends. The germline V gene encodes CDR1 SEHNR and CDR2 FQNEAQ (reference sequence). CDR3 in amino acids: CASSPLRPEQYF. DNA for the CDR3: TGTGCCAGCAGCCCCCTTCGACCCGAGCAGTACTTC.

This clonotype appeared a few times. The chain couples TRBV28 to TRBJ2-1; D may be TRBD1 or TRBD2 (6 bases each). CDR3 length: 13 residues. Germline V lookup: CDR1 MDHEN, CDR2 SYDVKM. With 8 bases removed from V and 8 bases from J, the gap between germline ends came to 16 bases. CDR3: CASASWGADEQFF. CDR3 sequence (DNA): TGTGCCAGCGCTAGCTGGGGGGCGGATGAGCAGTTCTTC.

The CDR3 sequence: CASSPHFSKATDTQYF. For the CDR3, the DNA is TGTGCCAGCAGTCCACATTTCTCGAAGGCGACAGATACGCAGTATTTT. The V and J genes are TRBV27 and TRBJ2-3; D gene uncertain. V was pared by 5 bases and J by 3 bases, with 18 bases between. Germline CDR1 is MNHEY and CDR2 is SMNVEV (reference sequence). CDR3 length: 16 amino acids.

Only a few counts were recorded for this clonotype. The chain carries TRBV5-1 and TRBJ2-7, with D possibly TRBD2 on 6 matching bases. Trimming pared 4 bases from V and 5 bases from J, leaving 10 bases between. This CDR3 region has 12 residues. CDR1 is SGHRS, CDR2 YFSETQ, per germline. The CDR3 nucleotides are TGCGCCAGCAGCCGGGACTTCCACGAGCAGTACTTC. Translating gives CASSRDFHEQYF.

The rearrangement joins TRBV19 to TRBJ1-1, with D unclear. CDR3 length equals 12 residues. CDR1 and CDR2 (germline): LNHDA, SQIVND (reference sequence). Trimming stripped 7 bases from V and 1 base from J, with 7 bases between. CDR3 bases: TGTGCCAGTAAACTGGGGAACACTGAAGCTTTCTTT. Its translation: CASKLGNTEAFF. The full variable domain, in which reference TRBV19 and TRBJ1-1 provide the parts outside the CDR3, is DGGITQSPKYLFRKEGQNVTLSCEQNLNHDAMYWYRQDPGQGLRLIYYSQIVNDFQKGDIAEGYSVSREKKESFPLTVTSAQKNPTAFYLCASKLGNTEAFFGQGTRLTVV.

V gene TRBV6-5 combines with J gene TRBJ2-1; the D gene is possibly TRBD1 (6 bases). The germline V gene has CDR1 MNHEY and CDR2 SVGAGI. Trimming removed 3 bases at V and 7 bases at J, with 16 bases between. CDR3 length equals 15 residues. The CDR3 here is CASSYARGLVNEQFF. CDR3 in DNA: TGTGCCAGCAGTTATGCCAGGGGATTAGTTAATGAGCAGTTCTTC.

The chain couples TRBV7-2 to TRBJ2-2; 7 nucleotides match TRBD2. This CDR3 comprises 16 residues. V lost 1 base and J lost 4; bases outside the gene matches: 6. The germline V gene encodes CDR1 SGHTA and CDR2 FQGNSA. CDR3 region: CASSLEGRAGTGELFF. Written as DNA, the CDR3 is TGTGCCAGCAGCTTAGAAGGGAGGGCTGGCACCGGGGAGCTGTTTTTT.

This clonotype was seen ten or more times. The J gene is TRBJ1-5, the V gene TRBV10-2, with 8 bases identical to TRBD1. CDR1 is WSHSY, CDR2 SAAADI, per germline. Trimming removed 3 bases from V and 0 bases from J; junction bases left unmatched: 4. This CDR3 is built from 16 residues. CDR3 region: CASSDGTGVSNQPQHF. CDR3 bases: TGCGCCAGCAGTGACGGGACAGGTGTTAGCAATCAGCCCCAGCATTTT.

The chain joins TRBV20-1 to TRBJ1-6; maybe TRBD1 (5 bases). V was shortened by 1 base and J by 0 bases, with 13 bases between the two germline ends. CDR3 length: 17 amino acids. Germline-derived CDR1 and CDR2 are DFQATT and SNEGSKA (reference sequence). The CDR3 bases are TGCAGTGCTAGAGCTTTCCAGGGTAGCTCCTATAATTCACCCCTCCACTTT. Its translation is CSARAFQGSSYNSPLHF.

The V and J genes are TRBV10-2 and TRBJ1-6; 7 bases map to TRBD1. There are 14 residues in the CDR3. CDR1 is WSHSY and CDR2 is SAAADI in the germline V gene. The junction had 10 bases not matched to a gene; V was cut back by 7 bases and J by 10 bases. CDR3 region: CASTRRGGLSPLHF. Here the CDR3 DNA reads TGCGCCAGCACTCGCAGGGGGGGGCTATCACCCCTCCACTTT.

V and J are TRBV3-1 and TRBJ2-1, with D hard to call. Per germline, CDR1 LGHDT and CDR2 YNNKEL (reference sequence). The CDR3 spans 12 residues. V was trimmed by 1 base and J by 7 bases, leaving 5 bases between them. In nucleotides, the CDR3 is TGTGCCAGCAGCCAAGGGACGAATGAGCAGTTCTTC. Translation gives CASSQGTNEQFF.